The next 29 T cell receptor beta chains were all read from a single sample in a study of blood T cell repertoires in COVID-19. Repertoires were generated with immunoSEQ multiplex PCR, while TCRdb's copy carries only in-frame clones and drops some. Among fewer than 200,000 clones listed, 81% were seen once. Material: PBMCs or T cells enriched from blood (not recorded which). Every receptor here comes from a woman in her forties with acute COVID-19.

This chain uses TRBV25-1 with TRBJ1-3; D remains ambiguous. Trimming took off 3 bases at V and 0 bases at J, with 9 bases between the two ends. This CDR3 region has 15 residues. Germline CDR1 is MGHDK and CDR2 is SYGVNS. In nucleotides, the CDR3 is TGTGCCAGCAGTGACCGTAGCTCCTCTGGAAACACCATATATTTT. This sequence encodes CASSDRSSSGNTIYF.

The V and J genes are TRBV7-2 and TRBJ2-1, with 11 bases aligning to TRBD2. V lost 5 bases, J lost 4 bases, and 13 bases stayed unmatched. The CDR3 has 18 residues. From germline, CDR1 is SGHTA and CDR2 FQGNSA. CDR3 amino acids: CASSRSGVGTSGYNEQFF. The DNA of the CDR3 is TGTGCCAGCAGCCGGAGCGGAGTAGGGACTAGCGGATACAATGAGCAGTTCTTC.

This chain joins TRBV9 and TRBJ2-1, with 8 positions matching TRBD1. The CDR3 runs to 16 residues. V lost 0 bases and J lost 7; bases outside the gene matches: 9. The germline V gene has CDR1 SGDLS and CDR2 YYNGEE. The CDR3 DNA reads as TGTGCCAGCAGCGTAGGACTCGGACAGGGTGGGAATGAGCAGTTCTTC. Protein sequence: CASSVGLGQGGNEQFF. Full variable domain (rest looked up from reference TRBV9 and TRBJ2-1): DSGVTQTPKHLITATGQRVTLRCSPRSGDLSVYWYQQSLDQGLQFLIQYYNGEERAKGNILERFSAQQFPDLHSELNLSSLELGDSALYFCASSVGLGQGGNEQFFGPGTRLTVL.

The count of this clone is one. V and J are TRBV7-2 and TRBJ2-1, with D unclear. The CDR3 sequence is 13 residues long. Deletions cut 5 bases from V and 6 bases from J, with 11 bases between. Looked up from germline, CDR1 is SGHTA and CDR2 is FQGNSA. The chain's CDR3 is CASSLVQANEQFF. CDR3 DNA sequence: TGTGCCAGCAGCCTAGTTCAAGCCAATGAGCAGTTCTTC.

This clone was detected ten times or more. The genes are TRBV29-1 and TRBJ2-3, with TRBD2 as a possible D gene (7 bases). The V gene lost 2 bases and the J gene lost 6 bases, with 12 bases spanning the gap. The germline V gene has CDR1 SQVTM and CDR2 ANQGSEA. This CDR3 contains 13 residues. CDR3: CSVEKGGGDTQYF. The DNA of the CDR3 is TGCAGCGTTGAAAAGGGGGGAGGGGATACGCAGTATTTT.

V is TRBV27 and J is TRBJ2-7, with 11 bases aligning to TRBD2. Germline V gene data show CDR1 as MNHEY and CDR2 as SMNVEV (reference sequence). After removal of 5 bases from V and 2 bases from J, the junction contained 5 bases not matched to a gene. This CDR3 is 15 amino acids long. The CDR3 spells CASSPGTSGTYEQYF. The DNA for the CDR3 is TGTGCCAGCAGTCCGGGGACTAGCGGTACCTACGAGCAGTACTTC.

This clone was recorded only once. The chain couples TRBV2 to TRBJ1-4; D is unresolved. Trimming shortened V by 8 bases and J by 4 bases, and 8 bases separated the two germline ends. Germline V gives CDR1 SNHLY, CDR2 FYNNEI. This CDR3 comprises 12 residues. The CDR3 reads CASGGDNEKLFF. The CDR3 DNA sequence: TGTGCCAGCGGTGGAGATAATGAAAAACTGTTTTTT.

The chain uses TRBV20-1 and TRBJ2-7; no reliable D call. Germline V CDR1 and CDR2: DFQATT, SNEGSKA (reference sequence). V was clipped by 8 bases and J by 3 bases, with 11 bases between them. This CDR3 comprises 11 residues. CDR3 region: CSLVFYYEQYF. CDR3 sequence (DNA): TGCAGTTTAGTCTTTTACTACGAGCAGTACTTC.

V and J are TRBV6-5 and TRBJ2-7, with 10 nucleotides matching TRBD1. Germline V gives CDR1 MNHEY, CDR2 SVGAGI. V was clipped by 4 bases and J by 3 bases; unmatched bases: 6. CDR3 length: 15 residues. CDR3 in DNA: TGTGCCAGCAGTTTGACAGGGGGCGGGGACTACGAGCAGTACTTC. Its translation is CASSLTGGGDYEQYF.

V usage is TRBV3-1 (or the pseudogene TRBV3-2) and J usage is TRBJ1-3; D remains unclear. The CDR3 runs to 14 residues. CDR1 and CDR2 from the germline V gene are LGHDT and YNNKEL (reference sequence). Between the trimmed V and J ends, which lost 4 bases and 4 bases, there was a span of 11 bases. Here the CDR3 DNA reads TGTGCCAGCAGCCCCATCCTGAGGGGAAACACCATATATTTT. This gives the protein CASSPILRGNTIYF.

V is TRBV6-5 and J is TRBJ1-5, with TRBD1 identical over 11 bases. This CDR3 is built from 14 residues. Trimming at V came to 8 bases and at J to 5 bases, leaving 5 bases not matched to a gene. Germline values: CDR1 MNHEY, CDR2 SVGAGI. CDR3 nucleotide sequence: TGTGCCAGCTCTGGGACAGGGGGATATCAGCCCCAGCATTTT. This sequence encodes CASSGTGGYQPQHF.

This clone appeared once. V gene TRBV24-1 combines with J gene TRBJ2-2; maybe TRBD2 (5 bases). This CDR3 spans 14 amino acids. Trimming left V 6 bases short and J 8 bases short, with 15 bases between. Germline V gene sequence: CDR1 KGHDR, CDR2 SFDVKD. In DNA, the CDR3 is TGTGCCACCAGTCACGACCCATCGGGGGGGGAGCTGTTTTTT. Its protein is CATSHDPSGGELFF.

The chain carries TRBV30 and TRBJ2-1; TRBD2 agrees at 12 bases. Germline loops: CDR1 GTSNPN, CDR2 SVGIG (reference sequence). Trimming cost V 2 bases and J 5 bases; bases outside gene matches: 7. This CDR3 is built from 16 residues. In nucleotides, the CDR3 is TGTGCCTGGAGTTTTCTGACTAGCGGGAGCCACAATGAGCAGTTCTTC. Translating it yields CAWSFLTSGSHNEQFF.

The J gene is TRBJ2-1, the V gene TRBV28; weak D call: TRBD1 (5 bases). There are 12 residues in the CDR3. The germline V gene encodes CDR1 MDHEN and CDR2 SYDVKM. V was cut by 3 bases and J by 7 bases, with 7 bases left in between. The CDR3 reads CASSLGPNEQFF. The CDR3 region has the DNA TGTGCCAGCAGTTTGGGGCCGAATGAGCAGTTCTTC.

Only a few counts were recorded for this clone. The chain carries TRBV24-1 and TRBJ2-7; a weak D match, TRBD1 (6 bases). The CDR3 length is 14 residues. The germline CDR1 and CDR2 sequences are KGHDR and SFDVKD. Trimming removed 10 bases from V and 2 bases from J, with 17 bases in between. The CDR3 DNA sequence: TGTGCCACGAGGAGACAGGATGACGCCTACGAGCAGTACGTC. It is translated as CATRRQDDAYEQYV.

The chain uses TRBV11-2 and TRBJ1-1; D may be TRBD1 (6 bases). There are 14 residues in the CDR3. V was cut by 3 bases and J by 1 base, with 9 bases left in between. Germline V lookup: CDR1 SGHAT, CDR2 FQNNGV. CDR3 region: CASSFPTGNTEAFF. The CDR3 nucleotides read TGTGCCAGCAGCTTTCCGACAGGGAACACTGAAGCTTTCTTT.

The chain joins TRBV19 to TRBJ1-2; D is undetermined. This CDR3 has 13 residues. Germline V gene sequence: CDR1 LNHDA, CDR2 SQIVND (reference sequence). V was clipped by 6 bases and J by 5 bases, with 13 bases between them. The CDR3 DNA is TGTGCCAGTAGACCTTCGAGGCTTTATGGCTACACCTTC. Its translation is CASRPSRLYGYTF.

The chain has TRBV2 and TRBJ1-1, with D perhaps matching TRBD1 (6 bases). CDR1 is SNHLY and CDR2 is FYNNEI in the germline V gene. This CDR3 spans 14 amino acids. V lost 6 bases, J lost 3 bases, and 14 bases lay in between. CDR3 bases: TGTGCCAGCAGGGGAACAGGGCTCGACACTGAAGCTTTCTTT. Translating gives CASRGTGLDTEAFF.

V is TRBV19 and J is TRBJ2-5; TRBD2 agrees at 13 bases. V lost 5 bases and J lost 2; bases outside the gene matches: 2. The CDR3 totals 15 residues. Germline values: CDR1 LNHDA, CDR2 SQIVND (reference sequence). CDR3 coding DNA: TGTGCCAGTAGTGGGACTAGCGGGGAACAAGAGACCCAGTACTTC. It encodes CASSGTSGEQETQYF.

V gene TRBV7-9 combines with J gene TRBJ2-3; TRBD2 matches 8 bases. Germline V gene sequence: CDR1 SEHNR, CDR2 FQNEAQ (reference sequence). There are 15 residues in the CDR3. Germline trimming cut 5 bases from V and 4 bases from J; bases unmatched to any gene: 8. CDR3 sequence reads: CASSQTGAGADTQYF. The CDR3 coding sequence is TGTGCCAGCAGCCAGACGGGAGCGGGAGCAGATACGCAGTATTTT.

The genes are TRBV5-1 and TRBJ2-1; 12 positions agree with TRBD1. The trim removed 0 bases at V and 7 bases at J, leaving 8 bases unmatched. This CDR3 has 17 amino acids. Germline V CDR1 and CDR2: SGHRS, YFSETQ. The CDR3 DNA follows: TGCGCCAGCAGCTTGGGGCGGGGACAGGGGGCCTCGAATGAGCAGTTCTTC. Translating gives CASSLGRGQGASNEQFF. Full variable domain (missing parts from reference TRBV5-1 and TRBJ2-1): KAGVTQTPRYLIKTRGQQVTLSCSPISGHRSVSWYQQTPGQGLQFLFEYFSETQRNKGNFPGRFSGRQFSNSRSEMNVSTLELGDSALYLCASSLGRGQGASNEQFFGPGTRLTVL.

The chain employs TRBV7-3 and TRBJ2-5, with a weak D call TRBD2 (5 bases). Germline V gives CDR1 SGHTA, CDR2 FQGTGA. This CDR3 region has 14 residues. V was clipped by 5 bases and J by 2 bases, with 12 bases between them. The CDR3 DNA reads as TGTGCCAGCAGCCCGAGCGGTCCTCAAGAGACCCAGTACTTC. It translates to CASSPSGPQETQYF.

The chain uses TRBV7-8 and TRBJ1-2; TRBD1 agrees at 11 bases. Trimming cost V 6 bases and J 2 bases; bases outside gene matches: 8. The CDR3 spans 16 residues. Germline loops: CDR1 SGHVS, CDR2 FQNEAQ. The CDR3 nucleotides are TGTGCCAGCAGTCGCGGCGGGGACAGGGGGAACTATGGCTACACCTTC. Protein product: CASSRGGDRGNYGYTF. Full variable domain (missing parts from reference TRBV7-8 and TRBJ1-2): GAGVSQSPRYKVAKRGQDVALRCDPISGHVSLFWYQQALGQGPEFLTYFQNEAQLDKSGLPSDRFFAERPEGSVSTLKIQRTQQEDSAVYLCASSRGGDRGNYGYTFGSGTRLTVV.

The rearrangement joins TRBV7-6 to TRBJ2-3, with TRBD2 matching 11 bases. The CDR3 has 16 amino acids. The junction had 2 bases not matched to a gene; V was cut back by 1 base and J by 2 bases. Germline loops: CDR1 SGHVS, CDR2 FNYEAQ. This CDR3 is CASSLGGLAATDTQYF. CDR3 in DNA: TGTGCCAGCAGCTTAGGGGGACTAGCGGCCACAGATACGCAGTATTTT.

This chain joins TRBV28 and TRBJ1-2; 8 nucleotides line up with TRBD1. Germline CDR1 is MDHEN and CDR2 is SYDVKM. The CDR3 covers 14 residues. With 5 bases clipped from V and 2 bases from J, the junction kept 4 bases outside the gene matches. CDR3 coding DNA: TGTGCCAGCAGTAGCAGGGGGCAGAACTATGGCTACACCTTC. Protein product: CASSSRGQNYGYTF.

This clone has a single count. The chain has TRBV9 and TRBJ2-2, with TRBD2 matching over 11 bases. V shed 0 bases and J 5 bases; nucleotides not matched to a gene: 3. The CDR3 has 16 residues. CDR1 is SGDLS and CDR2 is YYNGEE in the germline V gene. This CDR3 is CASSVGPSGRTGELFF. DNA of the CDR3: TGTGCCAGCAGCGTAGGCCCTAGCGGGAGGACCGGGGAGCTGTTTTTT.

The chain recombines TRBV13 with TRBJ2-3; D perhaps matches TRBD2 (7 bases). V lost 5 bases and J 4 bases, leaving 13 bases between the germline ends. The CDR3 length is 14 residues. CDR1 and CDR2 from the germline V gene are PRHDT and FYEKMQ (reference sequence). The CDR3 nucleotides are TGTGCCAGCAGCCCTGGGGAGGGGGCAGATACGCAGTATTTT. This gives the protein CASSPGEGADTQYF.

V gene TRBV11-3 combines with J gene TRBJ2-2, with D hard to call. CDR1 is SGHNT, CDR2 YENEEA, per germline. The V end was cut by 5 bases, the J end by 7 bases, with 11 bases between. This CDR3 has 13 amino acids. DNA of the CDR3: TGTGCCAGCAGCCCTCGTAGTAACGGGGAGCTGTTTTTT. It translates to CASSPRSNGELFF.

The chain is built from TRBV5-1 and TRBJ2-5; 10 bases match TRBD2. The CDR3 is 16 residues long. V was pared by 3 bases and J by 3 bases, with 8 bases of the junction left unmatched. Germline V CDR1 and CDR2: SGHRS, YFSETQ. This chain's CDR3 is CASSSLKGLAEETQYF. The CDR3 nucleotides read TGCGCCAGCAGCTCCCTAAAAGGACTAGCGGAAGAGACCCAGTACTTC.